This TCR beta chain was found in a study of cytomegalovirus exposure and HLA in healthy donors. General study points: On later analysis, the bulk of CMV-associated TCR beta chains appeared to be HLA-restricted. Immune exposure was documented only through CMV serostatus.

V was clipped by 6 bases and J by 12 bases; unmatched bases: 8. The CDR3 is 14 amino acids. The germline gives CDR1 MNHNY, CDR2 SVGAGI (reference sequence). PCR employed 60 Vbeta and 13 Jbeta primers. Profiled with immunoSEQ multiplex PCR; TCRdb holds only in-frame clones, not every one. The table lists about 130,000 clones, approximately 74% of them singletons. This clone was seen a handful of times. As yet, its antigen is unknown. Sequencing was done on a sample of PBMCs. This receptor was obtained from a man aged 35 to 55 in good health and CMV-seropositive. The genes are TRBV6-6 and TRBJ2-1, with TRBD2 matching over 13 bases. CDR3 sequence (DNA): TGTGCCAGCAGGCCCGGGACTAGCGGGGAAAGGCAGTTCTTC. This encodes CASRPGTSGERQFF.